One and the same sample provided the 5 T cell receptor beta chains below, sequenced in a study of blood T cell repertoires in COVID-19. Measured with immunoSEQ multiplex PCR; TCRdb has only the in-frame clones, and not every one. The repertoire has about 430,000 clones, about 88% of them found once; the top ten carry approximately 1.5%. Sequencing was performed on PBMCs or T cells enriched from blood (not recorded which). The receptors shown here come from a young woman who had been exposed to COVID-19.

The gene calls are TRBV5-5 and TRBJ1-2; the match to TRBD1 covers 10 bases. The germline CDR1 and CDR2 sequences are SGHKS and YYEKEE (reference sequence). The CDR3 covers 13 residues. V was pared by 5 bases and J by 8 bases, with 6 bases of the junction left unmatched. The CDR3 is CASRTGTGAGYTF. CDR3 coding DNA: TGTGCCAGCAGGACCGGGACAGGGGCCGGCTACACCTTC.

The V and J genes are TRBV7-8 and TRBJ1-4; D unresolved. The CDR3 runs 15 residues. V shed 1 base and J shed 6 bases, with 12 bases lying between them. The V gene's germline CDR1 is SGHVS and CDR2 FQNEAQ. In DNA, the CDR3 is TGTGCCAGCAGCTTAGTAGAGGGAGCCTATGAAAAACTGTTTTTT. This sequence encodes CASSLVEGAYEKLFF.

The genes are TRBV3-1 (or the pseudogene TRBV3-2) and TRBJ1-5, with a possible D match to TRBD1 (5 bases). V shed 4 bases and J shed 5 bases, with 6 bases lying between them. Germline CDR1 reads LGHDT; CDR2 reads YNNKEL (reference sequence). The CDR3 sequence is 12 residues long. The CDR3 region has the DNA TGTGCCAGCAGCCTCAGGGATCAGCCCCAGCATTTT. Residues: CASSLRDQPQHF.

The chain links TRBV25-1 to TRBJ2-2; tentative D call: TRBD2 (7 bases). V lost 0 bases to trimming and J lost 4 bases, with 15 bases between them. The germline V gene encodes CDR1 MGHDK and CDR2 SYGVNS. This CDR3 is 17 amino acids long. The CDR3 loop is CASSEYGGGAGTGELFF. In DNA form, the CDR3 reads TGTGCCAGCAGTGAATATGGGGGGGGCGCCGGCACCGGGGAGCTGTTTTTT.

The chain combines TRBV3-1 (or the pseudogene TRBV3-2) with TRBJ2-7; D may be TRBD1 (5 bases). This CDR3 has 14 amino acids. CDR1 and CDR2 from the germline V gene are LGHDT and YNNKEL (reference sequence). V dropped 5 bases and J dropped 3 bases, with 14 bases sitting between them. In DNA, the CDR3 is TGTGCCAGCAGCTCCAGGGTCCTTGGCTACGAGCAGTACTTC. Translation: CASSSRVLGYEQYF.